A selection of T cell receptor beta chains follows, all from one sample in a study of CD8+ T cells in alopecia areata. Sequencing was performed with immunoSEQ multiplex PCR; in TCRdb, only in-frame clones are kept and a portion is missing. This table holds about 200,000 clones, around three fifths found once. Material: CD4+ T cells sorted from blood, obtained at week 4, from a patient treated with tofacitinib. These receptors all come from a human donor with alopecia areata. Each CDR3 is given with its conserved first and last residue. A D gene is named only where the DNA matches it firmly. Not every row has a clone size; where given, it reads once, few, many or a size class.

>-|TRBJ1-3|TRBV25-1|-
TGTGCCAGCGGGAGCTCTGGAAACACCATATATTTT
CASGSSGNTIYF
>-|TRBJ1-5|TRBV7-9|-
TGTGCCAGCAGCTTAGGGGATGGTCAGCCCCAGCATTTT
CASSLGDGQPQHF
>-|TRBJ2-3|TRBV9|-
TGTGCCAGCAGCGCCCCGTCTAGTTTCAACACAGATACGCAGTATTTT
CASSAPSSFNTDTQYF
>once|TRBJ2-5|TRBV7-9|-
TGTGCCAGCAGCTCGCAACAGGGAACCCAAGAGACCCAGTACTTC
CASSSQQGTQETQYF
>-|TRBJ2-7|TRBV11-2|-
TGTGCCAGCAGCCCGACCTCCTACGAGCAGTACTTC
CASSPTSYEQYF
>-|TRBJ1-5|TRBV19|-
TGTGCCAGTAGCCTAGACAGCTATAGCAATCAGCCCCAGCATTTT
CASSLDSYSNQPQHF
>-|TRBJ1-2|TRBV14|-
TGTGCCAGCAGCCAAGATGGGGGACGGGTTCGCTACACCTTC
CASSQDGGRVRYTF
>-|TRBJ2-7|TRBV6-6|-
TGTGCCAGCAGTTCGGCTCCCTACGAGCAGTACTTC
CASSSAPYEQYF
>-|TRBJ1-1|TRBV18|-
TGTGCCAGCTCACCGGAAAGATACACTGAAGCTTTCTTT
CASSPERYTEAFF
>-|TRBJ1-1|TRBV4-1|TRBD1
TGCGCCAGCAGCCAAGTTCCAGGGGGGCCCACTGAAGCTTTCTTT
CASSQVPGGPTEAFF
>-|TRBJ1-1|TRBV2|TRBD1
TGTGCCAGCAGTGTCGGGACAGGGAATTGGAACACTGAAGCTTTCTTT
CASSVGTGNWNTEAFF
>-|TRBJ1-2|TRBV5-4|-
TGTGCCAGCAGCCTCTCCTCCGACGGCCTCTATGGCTACACCTTC
CASSLSSDGLYGYTF
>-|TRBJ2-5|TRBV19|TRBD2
TGTGCCAGTAGTGCCCTCCCCTGGGAGGGCCTCCAAGAGACCCAGTACTTC
CASSALPWEGLQETQYF
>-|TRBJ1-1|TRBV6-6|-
TGTGCCAGCAGCCCACAGACGGGCGCTGAAGCTTTCTTT
CASSPQTGAEAFF
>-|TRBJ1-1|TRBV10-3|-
TGTGCCATCAGTGAGTCGACCCTGGGTACTGAAGCTTTCTTT
CAISESTLGTEAFF
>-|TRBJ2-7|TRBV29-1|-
TGCAGCGTTGCGCGGGACAAGGCTTCCTACGAGCAGTACTTC
CSVARDKASYEQYF
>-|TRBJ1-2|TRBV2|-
TGTGCCAGCAGTGCCCCGGGACCGAGTATTGGTGGCTACACCTTC
CASSAPGPSIGGYTF
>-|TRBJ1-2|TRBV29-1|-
TGCAGCGTTGAAGATCGACAGAGCTATGGCTACACCTTC
CSVEDRQSYGYTF
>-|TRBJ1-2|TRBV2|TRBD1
TGTGCCAGCAGTAAGGACAGGAACTATGGCTACACCTTC
CASSKDRNYGYTF
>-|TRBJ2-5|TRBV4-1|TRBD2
TGCGCCAGCAGCCAAGATCCAGCGGCGGGGGGGCGAGAGACCCAGTACTTC
CASSQDPAAGGRETQYF
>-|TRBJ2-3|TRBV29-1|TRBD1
TGCAGCGTTGACGACAGGGAAGCCACAGATACGCAGTATTTT
CSVDDREATDTQYF
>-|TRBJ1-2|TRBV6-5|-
TGTGCCAGCTATCACCTGGGTGGCTACACCTTC
CASYHLGGYTF
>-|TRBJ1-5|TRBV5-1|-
TGCGCCAGCAGCTTGGAATTAGGGAATCAGCCCCAGCATTTT
CASSLELGNQPQHF
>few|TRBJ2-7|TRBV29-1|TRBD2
TGCAGCGTGCAAGGACTAGTTGGGTACGAGCAGTACTTC
CSVQGLVGYEQYF
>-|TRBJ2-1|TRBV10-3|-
TGTGCCATCAACCAACCGGGATCAGTTCAGAATGAGCAGTTCTTC
CAINQPGSVQNEQFF
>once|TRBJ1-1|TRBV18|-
TGTGCCAGCTCACCACGATCCGAGGGCACTGAAGCTTTCTTT
CASSPRSEGTEAFF
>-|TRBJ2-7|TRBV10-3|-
TGTGCCATCAGTGGGGTTGGCGGCGGAACCTACGAGCAGTACTTC
CAISGVGGGTYEQYF
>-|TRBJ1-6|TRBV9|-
TGTGCCAGCAGCGTAGGGCAGGGGAATTCACCCCTCCACTTT
CASSVGQGNSPLHF